The 32 T cell receptor beta chains in this list originate from one sample, sequenced in a study of blood T cell repertoires in COVID-19 (dated by TCRdb to about 2020). Libraries were constructed by the immunoSEQ multiplex PCR assay. Sourced from immuneACCESS, this table was stored by TCRdb with only in-frame sequences that have V and J called. A share of the clones is absent; for the studies checked, an unresolved V gene accounts for under half, and the remainder has no known explanation. Within this sample are fewer than 350,000 clones, with approximately 85% of them counted one time only. Of the sample, around 2.2% is held by the ten largest clones. The sample was PBMCs or T cells enriched from blood (not recorded which). The receptors here all came from a man aged 25 to 45 who had recovered from COVID-19.

The chain joins TRBV10-3 to TRBJ2-3, with 8 bases identical to TRBD1. After removal of 4 bases from V and 8 bases from J, the junction contained 14 bases not matched to a gene. This CDR3 comprises 16 residues. Germline V lookup: CDR1 ENHRY, CDR2 SYGVKD. The chain's CDR3 is CAISASSQGARVTQYF. CDR3 bases: TGTGCCATCAGTGCCTCCTCCCAGGGGGCGAGGGTTACGCAGTATTTT.

The chain couples TRBV9 to TRBJ2-2; 11 bases map to TRBD2. This CDR3 has 17 residues. CDR1 is SGDLS, CDR2 YYNGEE, per germline. V gave up 3 bases and J gave up 4 bases; unmatched junction bases: 8. The CDR3 DNA follows: TGTGCCAGCAGCGACCCCAATCTAGCGGGGGGCACCGGGGAGCTGTTTTTT. Amino acids: CASSDPNLAGGTGELFF.

This chain connects TRBV11-2 to TRBJ2-1, with 10 bases matching TRBD2. Germline CDR1 SGHAT, CDR2 FQNNGV. With 2 bases clipped from V and 0 bases from J, the junction kept 7 bases outside the gene matches. The CDR3 is made up of 18 amino acids. This CDR3 is CASSLRTSGSFSYNEQFF. The DNA of the CDR3 is TGTGCCAGCAGCTTAAGGACTAGCGGTTCCTTCTCCTACAATGAGCAGTTCTTC.

The J gene is TRBJ2-7, the V gene TRBV9; 9 nucleotides line up with TRBD1. Trimming removed 3 bases from V and 6 bases from J; junction bases left unmatched: 4. Germline V lookup: CDR1 SGDLS, CDR2 YYNGEE. CDR3 length: 13 residues. The CDR3 here is CASSAGQGSEQYF. CDR3 nucleotides: TGTGCCAGCAGCGCCGGACAGGGGAGCGAGCAGTACTTC.

The chain employs TRBV6-5 and TRBJ2-5; the match to TRBD1 covers 9 bases. V gave up 8 bases and J gave up 3 bases; unmatched junction bases: 7. CDR1 and CDR2 (germline): MNHEY, SVGAGI. The CDR3 is 14 amino acids. The CDR3 sequence: CASSSGTGKETQYF. CDR3 sequence (DNA): TGTGCCAGCTCGTCGGGGACAGGGAAAGAGACCCAGTACTTC.

V and J are TRBV5-4 and TRBJ2-6; 8 positions agree with TRBD1. The CDR3 extends over 18 amino acids. The V and J ends lost 3 bases and 4 bases, in that order; junction bases with no gene match: 12. The germline CDR1 and CDR2 sequences are SGHNT and YYREEE (reference sequence). The CDR3, as DNA: TGTGCCAGCAGCTGGGGGCCAGGGGGCGCGGTGGGGGCCAACGTCCTGACTTTC. The encoded protein is CASSWGPGGAVGANVLTF.

This rearrangement joins TRBV19 to TRBJ1-5; no firm D call. The CDR3 loop spans 12 amino acids. With 8 bases removed from V and 3 bases from J, the gap between germline ends came to 8 bases. Germline assignment: CDR1 LNHDA and CDR2 SQIVND (reference sequence). CDR3 loop: CASSVSNQPQHF. The CDR3 DNA is TGTGCCAGTTCAGTATCCAATCAGCCCCAGCATTTT.

CDR3 sequence (DNA): TGTGCCAGCAGGCGACCGGGACAAGCCTACGAGCAGTACTTC. This encodes CASRRPGQAYEQYF. The V gene is TRBV28, the J gene TRBJ2-7; D possibly corresponds to TRBD1 (6 bases). The germline V and J ends were trimmed by 6 bases and 2 bases, with 14 bases remaining between them. The CDR3 runs to 14 residues. The germline V gene encodes CDR1 MDHEN and CDR2 SYDVKM.

This rearrangement joins TRBV18 to TRBJ1-4; 9 nucleotides line up with TRBD1. Losses at the gene ends were 2 bases for V and 5 bases for J; bases not matched to a gene: 6. This CDR3 spans 16 amino acids. Per germline, CDR1 KGHSH and CDR2 LQKENI. The chain's CDR3 is CASSPTIGTGNEKLFF. The CDR3 coding sequence is TGTGCCAGCTCACCAACAATCGGGACAGGGAATGAAAAACTGTTTTTT. Drawing the rest from reference TRBV18 and TRBJ1-4, the complete variable domain is NAGVMQNPRHLVRRRGQEARLRCSPMKGHSHVYWYRQLPEEGLKFMVYLQKENIIDESGMPKERFSAEFPKEGPSILRIQQVVRGDSAAYFCASSPTIGTGNEKLFFGSGTQLSVL.

The chain recombines TRBV3-1 (or the pseudogene TRBV3-2) with TRBJ1-4; 9 positions match TRBD1. Trimming cost V 3 bases and J 5 bases; bases outside gene matches: 4. The germline gives CDR1 LGHDT, CDR2 YNNKEL (reference sequence). The CDR3 has 15 residues. The CDR3: CASSHSDRGNEKLFF. CDR3 DNA: TGTGCCAGCAGCCATTCTGACAGGGGGAATGAAAAACTGTTTTTT.

The V call is TRBV13, the J call TRBJ1-2, with a weak D call TRBD1 (5 bases). CDR3 size: 15 residues. The V and J ends lost 6 bases and 4 bases respectively, with 18 bases between them. CDR1 PRHDT and CDR2 FYEKMQ come from the germline V gene (reference sequence). Written as DNA, the CDR3 is TGTGCCAGCAGACGGGGAGGGGCTATGACCTATGGCTACACCTTC. Amino acid sequence: CASRRGGAMTYGYTF.

The CDR3 loop is CASSQGDRGYGYTF. DNA of the CDR3: TGCGCCAGCAGCCAAGGGGACAGGGGCTATGGCTACACCTTC. This rearrangement joins TRBV4-1 to TRBJ1-2; 10 bases agree with TRBD1. This CDR3 comprises 14 residues. The V segment lost 1 base and the J segment 4 bases; nucleotides outside the gene matches: 0. Per the germline V gene, CDR1 is MGHRA and CDR2 is YSYEKL.

In the case of this clone: A far larger clone is one nucleotide away, so this likely arose from a read error. The rearrangement uses TRBV11-3 and TRBJ2-7, with TRBD1 matching over 7 bases. After removal of 4 bases from V and 5 bases from J, the junction contained 2 bases not matched to a gene. CDR1 is SGHNT, CDR2 YENEEA, per germline. The CDR3 is made up of 12 amino acids. CDR3 residues: CASSSTGNEQYF. DNA for the CDR3: TGTGCCAGCAGCTCGACAGGGAACGAGCAGTACTTC.

This chain uses TRBV5-1 with TRBJ1-2; 7 positions match TRBD1. Losses at the gene ends were 4 bases for V and 4 bases for J; bases not matched to a gene: 10. This CDR3 is built from 15 residues. The germline V gene encodes CDR1 SGHRS and CDR2 YFSETQ. The CDR3: CASSPGTEVSYGYTF. DNA for the CDR3: TGCGCCAGCAGCCCAGGGACAGAAGTGTCCTATGGCTACACCTTC.

The rearrangement joins TRBV3-1 (or the pseudogene TRBV3-2) to TRBJ2-7; TRBD1 matches at 11 bases. V shed 3 bases, J shed 6 bases, and the junction held 7 bases outside the gene matches. The CDR3 has 15 amino acids. Germline assignment: CDR1 LGHDT and CDR2 YNNKEL (reference sequence). The CDR3 DNA reads as TGTGCCAGCAGCCACCAAGTCGGACAGGGGGCCGAGCAGTACTTC. It specifies CASSHQVGQGAEQYF.

The V and J genes are TRBV4-2 and TRBJ2-1, with D tentatively TRBD2 (5 bases). The CDR3 length is 17 residues. V dropped 3 bases and J dropped 8 bases, with 23 bases sitting between them. The germline V gene has CDR1 LGHNA and CDR2 YNFKEQ. DNA of the CDR3: TGTGCCAGCAGCCAGCGTATGCGAACTAGTATGGTCGATGAGCAGTTCTTC. The encoded protein is CASSQRMRTSMVDEQFF.

This chain joins TRBV6-1 and TRBJ1-4; the D is unclear. V was trimmed by 1 base and J by 0 bases, leaving 15 bases between them. This CDR3 is built from 18 residues. CDR1 is MNHNS, CDR2 SASEGT, per germline. The CDR3, as DNA: TGTGCCAGCAGTGAAGTATTTTTCGGAGTTGCAACTAATGAAAAACTGTTTTTT. It yields the protein CASSEVFFGVATNEKLFF.

This chain links TRBV9 with TRBJ2-3; D not certain. V dropped 0 bases and J dropped 1 base, with 6 bases sitting between them. CDR1 is SGDLS, CDR2 YYNGEE, per germline. The CDR3 length is 14 residues. CDR3 nucleotide sequence: TGTGCCAGCAGCGTAGCTTTCGGCACAGATACGCAGTATTTT. Protein: CASSVAFGTDTQYF.

This clone was recorded once. The chain links TRBV19 to TRBJ1-2; 7 bases line up with TRBD1. This CDR3 has 15 residues. Germline loops: CDR1 LNHDA, CDR2 SQIVND (reference sequence). Losses at the gene ends were 5 bases for V and 0 bases for J; bases not matched to a gene: 6. CDR3 sequence: CASSPWDRTNYGYTF. In DNA, the CDR3 is TGTGCCAGTAGTCCCTGGGACAGAACTAACTATGGCTACACCTTC.

The V call is TRBV9, the J call TRBJ2-1, with TRBD2 matching 8 bases. CDR1 and CDR2 from the germline V gene are SGDLS and YYNGEE. Trimming cost V 4 bases and J 8 bases; bases outside gene matches: 8. The CDR3 runs 14 residues. CDR3 sequence: CASSWGPGGDEQFF. CDR3 nucleotides: TGTGCCAGCAGCTGGGGACCCGGGGGGGATGAGCAGTTCTTC.

This clone was detected a few times. The chain's CDR3 is CASSLYQGGYTF. In DNA, the CDR3 is TGTGCCAGCAGTTTATACCAGGGTGGCTACACCTTC. The chain couples TRBV12-3 or TRBV12-4 to TRBJ1-2; the D gene is possibly TRBD1 (5 bases). V lost 2 bases to trimming and J lost 7 bases, with 8 bases between them. This CDR3 has 12 amino acids.

V is TRBV24-1 and J is TRBJ2-2; D may be TRBD1 (5 bases). The CDR3 has 15 residues. The V gene's germline CDR1 is KGHDR and CDR2 SFDVKD. Trimming removed 0 bases from V and 3 bases from J, with 7 bases in between. The CDR3 sequence: CATSDLQQDTGELFF. The CDR3 coding sequence is TGTGCCACCAGTGATTTGCAACAGGACACCGGGGAGCTGTTTTTT.

V gene TRBV18 combines with J gene TRBJ2-2, with 9 bases aligning to TRBD1. The V and J ends lost 4 bases and 4 bases, in that order; junction bases with no gene match: 7. Per the germline V gene, CDR1 is KGHSH and CDR2 is LQKENI. This CDR3 contains 16 residues. The CDR3 is CASSLQGALGTGELFF. CDR3 sequence (DNA): TGTGCCAGCTCACTACAGGGGGCTCTCGGCACCGGGGAGCTGTTTTTT. The full variable domain, in which reference TRBV18 and TRBJ2-2 provide the parts outside the CDR3, is NAGVMQNPRHLVRRRGQEARLRCSPMKGHSHVYWYRQLPEEGLKFMVYLQKENIIDESGMPKERFSAEFPKEGPSILRIQQVVRGDSAAYFCASSLQGALGTGELFFGEGSRLTVL.

This clone showed up just once. The chain links TRBV5-6 to TRBJ1-2; D gene uncertain. Trimming left V 3 bases short and J 8 bases short, with 11 bases between. In germline, CDR1 is SGHDT, CDR2 YYEEEE. CDR3 length equals 12 residues. The CDR3 loop reads CASSSQPGGYTF. For the CDR3, the DNA is TGTGCCAGCAGCTCTCAGCCGGGAGGCTACACCTTC.

V and J are TRBV6-1 and TRBJ1-1, with a tentative D call TRBD1 (5 bases). The CDR3 is made up of 16 amino acids. Germline V gene sequence: CDR1 MNHNS, CDR2 SASEGT. V was pared by 0 bases and J by 0 bases, with 11 bases between. The CDR3 region is CASSEAGGWMNTEAFF. For the CDR3, the DNA is TGTGCCAGCAGTGAAGCGGGGGGGTGGATGAACACTGAAGCTTTCTTT.

This chain links TRBV10-3 with TRBJ2-1; maybe TRBD2 (8 bases). Trimming took 0 bases from V and 7 from J, leaving 19 bases between them. Germline CDR1 reads ENHRY; CDR2 reads SYGVKD. This CDR3 is 17 amino acids long. Here the CDR3 DNA reads TGTGCCATCAGTGAGTCTGCAGGGGGGACTAGTTTGAATGAGCAGTTCTTC. Translation: CAISESAGGTSLNEQFF.

This clone turned up a few times. V and J are TRBV7-9 and TRBJ1-2; 7 nucleotides line up with TRBD1. This CDR3 spans 16 amino acids. CDR1 and CDR2 from the germline V gene are SEHNR and FQNEAQ (reference sequence). J lost 2 bases, V lost 5 bases, and 11 bases had no gene match. The DNA of the CDR3 is TGTGCCAGCAGCATAACCCTCGGACAGGCGAACTATGGCTACACCTTC. Its translation is CASSITLGQANYGYTF.

This chain connects TRBV5-3 to TRBJ1-2; weak D call: TRBD1 (6 bases). TRBV5-3 is known as an ORF, though its function is uncertain. This CDR3 is built from 18 residues. V lost 0 bases, J lost 7 bases, and 25 bases lay in between. The CDR3 DNA sequence: TGTGCCAGAAGCTTGGGTCCGTCCTCGGGGGACGGGGGGGCTGGCTACACCTTC. This codes for CARSLGPSSGDGGAGYTF.

The chain links TRBV3-1 (or the pseudogene TRBV3-2) to TRBJ1-1, with D tentatively TRBD1 (6 bases). This CDR3 has 14 residues. Germline lookup yields CDR1 LGHDT and CDR2 YNNKEL (reference sequence). V was shortened by 0 bases and J by 12 bases, with 17 bases between the two germline ends. The CDR3 DNA is TGTGCCAGCAGCCAAGATAAGGGACACGGCGGATCTTTCTTT. Translated: CASSQDKGHGGSFF.

V gene TRBV27 combines with J gene TRBJ1-6, with TRBD1 as a possible D gene (5 bases). This CDR3 region has 19 residues. Germline-derived CDR1 and CDR2 are MNHEY and SMNVEV (reference sequence). V was cut by 5 bases and J by 7 bases, with 27 bases left in between. The CDR3 loop reads CASSQLKGRGRLGNSPLHF. The CDR3 DNA follows: TGTGCCAGCAGTCAACTAAAAGGGCGGGGGAGACTGGGCAATTCACCCCTCCACTTT.

The chain employs TRBV7-8 and TRBJ1-2; possible D gene TRBD1, 5 bases. This CDR3 spans 15 amino acids. Trimming pared 10 bases from V and 4 bases from J, leaving 22 bases between. The germline V gene encodes CDR1 SGHVS and CDR2 FQNEAQ. The CDR3 nucleotides are TGTGCCACCGACGCTGGAGGGGCGGCCGTCTATGGCTACACCTTC. Amino acids: CATDAGGAAVYGYTF.

J is TRBJ2-6 and V is TRBV19; D may be TRBD2 (6 bases). Germline assignment: CDR1 LNHDA and CDR2 SQIVND (reference sequence). The CDR3 has 15 residues. The ends were cut back, 11 bases at V and 1 base at J, with 15 bases in the middle. The chain's CDR3 is CASRRAGSGANVLTF. The CDR3 DNA is TGTGCCTCCAGGCGTGCGGGGTCTGGGGCCAACGTCCTGACTTTC. Filled out from reference TRBV19 and TRBJ2-6, the complete variable domain reads DGGITQSPKYLFRKEGQNVTLSCEQNLNHDAMYWYRQDPGQGLRLIYYSQIVNDFQKGDIAEGYSVSREKKESFPLTVTSAQKNPTAFYLCASRRAGSGANVLTFGAGSRLTVL.